This T cell receptor beta chain was sequenced during a study of cytomegalovirus exposure and HLA in healthy donors. Researchers ran the PCR with 60 Vbeta and 13 Jbeta primers. The data were produced by immunoSEQ multiplex PCR, yet TCRdb's version contains in-frame clones alone and is incomplete. The data contain roughly 200,000 clones, about 83% of them singletons. Whole-study results and caveats: About 90% or about 30% of the time was how often most TCR beta V segments were productive, according to an earlier analysis. Sequencing likely produced, as an artifact, a cluster of highly shared sequence variants. Later on, an analysis tied 15,000 to 20,000 TCR beta sequences to HLA alleles at 0.05 false discovery rate.

Details on this clone: As yet, its antigen is unknown.

The V end was cut by 9 bases, the J end by 4 bases, with 20 bases between. This CDR3 spans 15 amino acids. Germline V CDR1 and CDR2: SGHNT, YYREEE (reference sequence). Sequencing was done on a sample of PBMCs. This clonotype was obtained from a female donor in good health and CMV-seronegative. This chain links TRBV5-4 with TRBJ1-5; D is unclear. The CDR3 DNA is TGTGCCACCAAGGAGGGAGGAGCGGCTAATCAGCCCCAGCATTTT. Protein product: CATKEGGAANQPQHF.